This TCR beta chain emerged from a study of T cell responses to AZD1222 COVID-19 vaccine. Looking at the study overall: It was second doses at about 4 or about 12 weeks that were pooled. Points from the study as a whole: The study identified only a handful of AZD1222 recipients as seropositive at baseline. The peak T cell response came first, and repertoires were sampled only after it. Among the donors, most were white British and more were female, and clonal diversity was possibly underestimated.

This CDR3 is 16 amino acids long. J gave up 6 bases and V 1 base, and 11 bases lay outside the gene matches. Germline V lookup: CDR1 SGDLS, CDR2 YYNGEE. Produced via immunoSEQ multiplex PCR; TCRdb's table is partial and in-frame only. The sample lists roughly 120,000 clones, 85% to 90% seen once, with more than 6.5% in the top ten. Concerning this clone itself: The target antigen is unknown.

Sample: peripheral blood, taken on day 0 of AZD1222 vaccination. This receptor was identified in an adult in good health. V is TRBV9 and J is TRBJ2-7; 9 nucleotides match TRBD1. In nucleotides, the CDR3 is TGTGCCAGCAGCGTATTACCGGGACAGGGCTTGGCCGAGCAGTACTTC. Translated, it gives CASSVLPGQGLAEQYF.